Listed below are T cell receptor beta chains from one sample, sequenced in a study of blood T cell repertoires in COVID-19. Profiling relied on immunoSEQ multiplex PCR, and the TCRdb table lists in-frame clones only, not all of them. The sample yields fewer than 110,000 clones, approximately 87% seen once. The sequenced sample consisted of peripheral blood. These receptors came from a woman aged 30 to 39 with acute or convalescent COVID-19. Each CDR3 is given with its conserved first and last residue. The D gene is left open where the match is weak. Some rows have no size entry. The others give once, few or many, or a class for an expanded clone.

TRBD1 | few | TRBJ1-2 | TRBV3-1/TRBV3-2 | TGTGCCAGCAGCCAAGCGGGACAGGGGGCGCCTGGCTACACCTTC | CASSQAGQGAPGYTF
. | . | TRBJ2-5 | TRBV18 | TGTGCCAGCTCACCGGGGCTACGAGAGACCCAGTACTTC | CASSPGLRETQYF
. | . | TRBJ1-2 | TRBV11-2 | TGTGCCAGCAGCCGATACCAGGCTGACTATGGCTACACCTTC | CASSRYQADYGYTF
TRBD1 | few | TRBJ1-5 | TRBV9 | TGTGCCAGCAGCTTTGGACAGGGGGCGTTGGAGCCCCAGCATTTT | CASSFGQGALEPQHF
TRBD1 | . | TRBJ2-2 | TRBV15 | TGTGCCACCAGCAGGGGGACAGGGATCACCGGGGAGCTGTTTTTT | CATSRGTGITGELFF
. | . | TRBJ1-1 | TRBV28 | TGTGCCAGCAGTTTACTCCAGACAACTGGAGGCACTGAAGCTTTCTTT | CASSLLQTTGGTEAFF
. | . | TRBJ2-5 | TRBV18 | TGTGCCAGCTCACCAGGGACTTACCAAGAGACCCAGTACTTC | CASSPGTYQETQYF
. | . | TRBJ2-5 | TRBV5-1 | TGCGCCAGCAGCGGGCCCCCAGACCAAGAGACCCAGTACTTC | CASSGPPDQETQYF
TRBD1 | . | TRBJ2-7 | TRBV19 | TGTGCCAGTAGTACCCCGGGACAGGGGAGCTACGAGCAGTACTTC | CASSTPGQGSYEQYF
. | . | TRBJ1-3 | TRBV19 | TGTGCCAGTAGTCTCAGAAGGAGAGACACCATATATTTT | CASSLRRRDTIYF
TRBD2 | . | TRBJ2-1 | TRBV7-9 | TGTGCCAGCAGCACCCGGACTAGCGGGGGGAGTTATGAGCAGTTCTTC | CASSTRTSGGSYEQFF
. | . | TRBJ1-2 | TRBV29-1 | TGCAGCGTTGAACTTCTAGGTAGCGGCTACACCTTC | CSVELLGSGYTF
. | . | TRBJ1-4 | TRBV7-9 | TGTGCCAGCAGCTTAGCTCTGGCAAGTTCGGAAAAACTGTTTTTT | CASSLALASSEKLFF
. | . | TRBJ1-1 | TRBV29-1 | TGCAGCGTTGGTTGGGTAGGGGGCACTGAAGCTTTCTTT | CSVGWVGGTEAFF
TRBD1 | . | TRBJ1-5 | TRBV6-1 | TGTGCCAGCAGTGATAGGGGGCATGGCAATCAGCCCCAGCATTTT | CASSDRGHGNQPQHF
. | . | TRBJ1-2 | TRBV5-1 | TGCGCCAGCAGCCCCGGCGGGGCTAACTATGGCTACACCTTC | CASSPGGANYGYTF
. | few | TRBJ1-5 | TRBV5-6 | TGTGCCAGCAGCTTTGGCGCCAGGGGTGGCAATCAGCCCCAGCATTTT | CASSFGARGGNQPQHF
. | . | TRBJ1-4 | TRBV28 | TGTGCCAGCAGCCTCGGGGGGGCTAGGGGTGAAAAACTGTTTTTT | CASSLGGARGEKLFF
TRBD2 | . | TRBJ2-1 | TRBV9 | TGTGCCAGCCAGGGGAGCGGGGGGACCCCTAGAGATGAGCAGTTCTTC | CASQGSGGTPRDEQFF
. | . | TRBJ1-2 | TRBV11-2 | TGTGCCAGCAGCTTAGATCTTTTCTCTGGCTACACCTTC | CASSLDLFSGYTF
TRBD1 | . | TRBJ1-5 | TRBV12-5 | TGTGCTAGTGCGGGGGGGGGACAGGGCAACCAGCCCCAGCATTTT | CASAGGGQGNQPQHF
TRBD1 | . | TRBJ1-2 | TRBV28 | TGTGCCAGCACCCGGACAGGGCCAACTAGGGGAGGCTACACCTTC | CASTRTGPTRGGYTF
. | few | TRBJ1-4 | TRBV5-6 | TGTGCCAGCAGCTTGGCCGGCCAGGGCAGCGAAAAACTGTTTTTT | CASSLAGQGSEKLFF
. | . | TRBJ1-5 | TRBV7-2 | TGTGCCAGCAGCTACGAGTGGGGCGACAGCAATCAGCCCCAGCATTTT | CASSYEWGDSNQPQHF
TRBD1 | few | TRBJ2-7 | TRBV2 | TGTGCCAGCAGTGAAGCAGGACAGGGGGCCTGGGAGCAGTACTTC | CASSEAGQGAWEQYF
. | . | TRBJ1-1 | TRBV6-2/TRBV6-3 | TGTGCCAGCAGTTACAACTCCCCCGGGACACTGAACACTGAAGCTTTCTTT | CASSYNSPGTLNTEAFF
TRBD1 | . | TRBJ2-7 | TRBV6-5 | TGTGCCAGCAGAACCACAGGGGAAGGATACTACGAGCAGTACTTC | CASRTTGEGYYEQYF
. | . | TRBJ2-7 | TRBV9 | TGTGCCCGCAGCCTTGGGGGGGGCAGCGCTTTCGTCGAGCAGTACTTC | CARSLGGGSAFVEQYF
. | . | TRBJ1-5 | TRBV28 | TGTGCCAGCAGTTTGTATCCGGATCAGCCCCAGCATTTT | CASSLYPDQPQHF
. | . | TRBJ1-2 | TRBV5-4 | TGTGCCAGCAGCGCCAGTCCTAACTATGGCTACACCTTC | CASSASPNYGYTF
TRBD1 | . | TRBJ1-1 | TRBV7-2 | TGTGCCAGCAGGACAGGGGGGAATATGAACACTGAAGCTTTCTTT | CASRTGGNMNTEAFF
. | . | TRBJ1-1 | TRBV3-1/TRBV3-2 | TGTGCCAGCAGCCAAGATGCCCGGGGAGCTTTCTTT | CASSQDARGAFF
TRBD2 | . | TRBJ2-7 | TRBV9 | TGTGCCAGCAGCCCCCTAGGCGGCGGGGGTCAAGACGAGCAGTACTTC | CASSPLGGGGQDEQYF
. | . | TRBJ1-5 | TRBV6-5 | TGTGCCAGCATGGGGGGGCTCTCGAGCAATCAGCCCCAGCATTTT | CASMGGLSSNQPQHF
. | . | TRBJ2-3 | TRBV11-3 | TGTGCCAGCAGCTTAGGGACGGCGGGCGATACGCAGTATTTT | CASSLGTAGDTQYF
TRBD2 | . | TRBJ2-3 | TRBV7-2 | TGTGCCAGCAGCTTAGCCGGGGGGGCAGGCACAGATACGCAGTATTTT | CASSLAGGAGTDTQYF
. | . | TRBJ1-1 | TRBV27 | TGTGCCAGCAGTTTAGGCTTCCGCGGGAACACTGAAGCTTTCTTT | CASSLGFRGNTEAFF
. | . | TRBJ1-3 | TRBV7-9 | TGTGCCAGCAGCCCCCGAGCCTCTGGAAACACCATATATTTT | CASSPRASGNTIYF
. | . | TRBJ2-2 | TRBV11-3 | TGTGCCAGCAGCTTTACAGCGAACACCGGGGAGCTGTTTTTT | CASSFTANTGELFF
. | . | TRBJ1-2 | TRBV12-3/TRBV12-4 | TGTGCCAGCAGTCTTCAGGGCAACTATGGCTACACCTTC | CASSLQGNYGYTF
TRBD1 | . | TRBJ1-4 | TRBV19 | TGTGCCAGCAATAACAGGGGGCTCGCTAATGAAAAACTGTTTTTT | CASNNRGLANEKLFF
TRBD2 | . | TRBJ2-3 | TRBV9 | TGTGCCAGCAGTCCCGGGACTATTGTCACAGATACGCAGTATTTT | CASSPGTIVTDTQYF
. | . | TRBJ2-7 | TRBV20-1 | TGCAGTGCTAGTGTACACGATACCTACGAGCAGTACTTC | CSASVHDTYEQYF
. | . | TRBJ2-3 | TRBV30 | TGTGCCTGGAATCAGCACCGGGGGGCGGCGCAGTATTTT | CAWNQHRGAAQYF
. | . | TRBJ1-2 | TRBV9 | TGTGCCAGCAGCGGGTCGGGATGGCTCGGAAGGTATGGCTACACCTTC | CASSGSGWLGRYGYTF
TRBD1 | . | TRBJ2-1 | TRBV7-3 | TGTGCCAGCAGCTTAATGACAGGGAGCCACAATGAGCAGTTCTTC | CASSLMTGSHNEQFF
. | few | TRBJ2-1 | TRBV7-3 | TGTGCCAGCAGCTTGGACAGGGAGGGAGAGCAGTTCTTC | CASSLDREGEQFF
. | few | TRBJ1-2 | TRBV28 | TGTGCCAGCAGTTTCGGACAGCCAGGCTATGGCTACACCTTC | CASSFGQPGYGYTF
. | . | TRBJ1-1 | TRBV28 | TGTGCCAGCTCCCAGGGCGGGGAGAACACTGAAGCTTTCTTT | CASSQGGENTEAFF
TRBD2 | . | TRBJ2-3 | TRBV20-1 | TGCAGTGCTAGTAATAGCGGGGGGACAGATACGCAGTATTTT | CSASNSGGTDTQYF
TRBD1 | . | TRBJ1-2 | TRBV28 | TGTGCCAGCAGTTTAAAGGGGGCGAATGGCTACACCTTC | CASSLKGANGYTF
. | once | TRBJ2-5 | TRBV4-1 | TGCGCCAGCAGCCAAATGGAGCTCCTCGAGGAGACCCAGTACTTC | CASSQMELLEETQYF
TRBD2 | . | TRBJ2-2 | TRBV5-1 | TGCGCCAGCTCCTCCGAGGGTAACGGGAGGACCGGGGAGCTGTTTTTT | CASSSEGNGRTGELFF
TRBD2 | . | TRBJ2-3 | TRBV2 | TGTGCCAGCAGTCGTCCGGGGCTAGCGGGGGGGATGGATACGCAGTATTTT | CASSRPGLAGGMDTQYF